Listed here are 15 T cell receptor beta chains from one sample, sequenced in a study of OX40 agonist ivuxolimab in advanced cancers. The table came from immunoSEQ multiplex PCR; TCRdb's copy has only in-frame clones and leaves some out. The data hold around 77,000 clones, with less than 90% observed a single time. Sample: CD4+ or CD8+ T cells sorted from blood, taken in a trial of the OX40 agonist ivuxolimab. All receptors come from an adult with an advanced solid tumor such as melanoma, head and neck, liver or kidney cancer.

The chain combines TRBV9 with TRBJ2-2; D gene unclear. CDR3 length equals 15 residues. Germline CDR1 and CDR2: SGDLS and YYNGEE. V gave up 5 bases and J gave up 0 bases, with 11 bases separating them. The CDR3 DNA reads TGTGCCAGCAGGGGAATAAGACCGAACACCGGGGAGCTGTTTTTT. It specifies CASRGIRPNTGELFF.

A remark on this clone: The sample carries other DNA sequences with the same CDR3. V gene TRBV6-5 combines with J gene TRBJ1-2; TRBD1 aligns across 8 bases. Germline CDR1 MNHEY, CDR2 SVGAGI. After removal of 5 bases from V and 4 bases from J, the junction contained 3 bases not matched to a gene. The CDR3 totals 13 residues. CDR3 amino acids: CASSPDRGYGYTF. The CDR3 bases are TGTGCCAGCAGTCCTGACAGGGGCTATGGCTACACCTTC.

This clone was recorded a few times. The chain carries TRBV9 and TRBJ1-6, with 9 nucleotides matching TRBD1. V lost 3 bases to trimming and J lost 9 bases; unmatched junction nucleotides: 7. Germline assignment: CDR1 SGDLS and CDR2 YYNGEE. The CDR3 has 15 residues. This CDR3 is CASSGQGGRVSPLHF. CDR3 DNA: TGTGCCAGCAGCGGACAGGGGGGGAGAGTTTCACCCCTCCACTTT.

This chain uses TRBV7-2 with TRBJ2-5; a possible D gene is TRBD1 (6 bases). CDR1 and CDR2 from the germline V gene are SGHTA and FQGNSA. The V gene lost 3 bases and the J gene lost 5 bases, with 13 bases spanning the gap. This CDR3 contains 14 residues. CDR3 nucleotides: TGTGCCAGCAGCTTGAACAGGGCCCCGGAGACCCAGTACTTC. Translated: CASSLNRAPETQYF.

The gene calls are TRBV6-5 and TRBJ2-7, with D perhaps TRBD1 or TRBD2 (5 bases each). Deletions cut 5 bases from V and 10 bases from J, with 18 bases between. The CDR3 runs 13 residues. The germline V gene encodes CDR1 MNHEY and CDR2 SVGAGI. The CDR3 is CASSGMGTRDQYF. The CDR3 DNA follows: TGTGCCAGCAGTGGAATGGGGACGCGCGATCAGTACTTC.

The chain has TRBV11-3 and TRBJ1-5; no clear D. Trimming pared 1 base from V and 0 bases from J, leaving 10 bases between. CDR1 SGHNT and CDR2 YENEEA come from the germline V gene. This CDR3 is 16 amino acids long. DNA of the CDR3: TGTGCCAGCAGCTTAGCATTGCTTTATAGCAATCAGCCCCAGCATTTT. It yields the protein CASSLALLYSNQPQHF.

The chain couples TRBV29-1 to TRBJ2-7; the match to TRBD1 covers 8 bases. Germline CDR1 SQVTM, CDR2 ANQGSEA. The trim removed 5 bases at V and 5 bases at J, leaving 5 bases unmatched. This CDR3 spans 12 amino acids. CDR3 protein: CSVTKTGDEQYF. DNA for the CDR3: TGCAGCGTTACAAAGACAGGGGACGAGCAGTACTTC.

This chain links TRBV27 with TRBJ1-1, with D perhaps matching TRBD1 (6 bases). Trimming took off 2 bases at V and 6 bases at J, with 13 bases between the two ends. This CDR3 region has 14 residues. The germline V gene has CDR1 MNHEY and CDR2 SMNVEV (reference sequence). The CDR3 protein is CASSLRGEGAEAFF. In DNA, the CDR3 is TGTGCCAGCAGTTTAAGAGGGGAGGGGGCTGAAGCTTTCTTT.

CDR3 sequence reads: CASSPGTGVVDQPQHF. CDR3 coding DNA: TGTGCCAGCAGCCCCGGGACAGGGGTAGTGGATCAGCCCCAGCATTTT. The chain combines TRBV7-2 with TRBJ1-5, with TRBD1 matching 10 bases. In germline, CDR1 is SGHTA, CDR2 FQGNSA. CDR3 length: 16 residues. Trimming at V came to 5 bases and at J to 5 bases, leaving 9 bases not matched to a gene.

The rearrangement links TRBV10-3 to TRBJ2-7; 7 positions match TRBD1. This CDR3 region has 15 residues. Germline assignment: CDR1 ENHRY and CDR2 SYGVKD. V dropped 3 bases and J dropped 6; count of bases not matched to a gene: 11. CDR3 nucleotides: TGTGCCATCAGTGACAGAGGAGGACAGGTGAGCGAGCAGTACTTC. Translation gives CAISDRGGQVSEQYF.

This clone was picked up one time. The rearrangement uses TRBV4-3 and TRBJ2-3; 8 nucleotides line up with TRBD2. The CDR3 is 16 residues long. V gave up 4 bases and J gave up 4 bases; unmatched junction bases: 10. Germline assignment: CDR1 LGHNA and CDR2 YSLEER. The CDR3 protein is CASSPRTSNWADTQYF. The CDR3 DNA follows: TGCGCCAGCAGCCCCCGGACTAGCAATTGGGCAGATACGCAGTATTTT.

The genes are TRBV7-3 and TRBJ2-7; a weak D match, TRBD1 (6 bases). V lost 5 bases and J lost 5, with 16 bases in between. The CDR3 totals 14 residues. Germline lookup yields CDR1 SGHTA and CDR2 FQGTGA. Here the CDR3 DNA reads TGTGCCAGCAGCCCCAGGGGTACAGGTAACGAGCAGTACTTC. This translates into CASSPRGTGNEQYF.

The gene calls are TRBV6-6 and TRBJ2-1; 11 nucleotides match TRBD2. The CDR3 totals 14 residues. The V gene end was trimmed by 4 bases and the J gene end by 10 bases; junction bases not matched to a gene: 6. Germline CDR1 reads MNHNY; CDR2 reads SVGAGI (reference sequence). The CDR3 protein is CASSLAGGPAEQFF. The CDR3, as DNA: TGTGCCAGCAGTTTAGCGGGGGGGCCGGCGGAGCAGTTCTTC.

The rearrangement joins TRBV7-9 to TRBJ2-2, with 9 bases fitting TRBD1. The CDR3 contains 15 residues. V was clipped by 5 bases and J by 7 bases; unmatched bases: 8. CDR1 is SEHNR and CDR2 is FQNEAQ in the germline V gene (reference sequence). CDR3 DNA: TGTGCCAGCAGCCAACAGGGGGCTTTAGTCGGGGAGCTGTTTTTT. Its translation is CASSQQGALVGELFF.

The rearrangement uses TRBV7-2 and TRBJ2-1; D ambiguous. Per the germline V gene, CDR1 is SGHTA and CDR2 is FQGNSA. The V end lost 4 bases, the J end lost 8 bases, and 15 bases lay between the germline ends. There are 14 residues in the CDR3. For the CDR3, the DNA is TGTGCCAGCAGCTCCCCCCCCCTGGGCGATGAGCAGTTCTTC. It yields the protein CASSSPPLGDEQFF.